The T cell receptor beta chain under discussion was sequenced for a study of type 1 and type 2 diabetes patients. Study-level information: Participants included type 1 and type 2 diabetes patients plus nondiabetic controls.

Study-wide findings and caveats: With limited T2D and control samples, some T1D-only expanded clones may not be T1D-specific.

For this clonotype: Antigen unknown.

Amplification started from genomic DNA. Multiplex PCR with 30 forward and 13 reverse primers amplified the TCR beta CDR3. From the multiplex PCR reads, TCRdb called clonotypes with MiXCR, one entry per CDR3 protein. The repertoire includes 250,000 or so distinct CDR3 sequences, over 45% of them detected once, and roughly 15% sits in the top ten. The CDR3 runs 11 residues. Trimming pared 7 bases from V and 7 bases from J, leaving 10 bases between. Looked up from germline, CDR1 is LNHDA and CDR2 is SQIVND (reference sequence). The clonotype was recovered from a man in his late teens or twenties with type 2 diabetes. This chain connects TRBV19 to TRBJ1-1, with D possibly TRBD1 on 6 matching bases. Sequenced: peripheral blood mononuclear cells (PBMCs). This chain's CDR3 is CASNQQGEAFF. The CDR3 nucleotides read TGTGCCAGTAATCAACAGGGTGAAGCTTTCTTT. Full variable domain (outside the CDR3, taken from reference TRBV19 and TRBJ1-1): DGGITQSPKYLFRKEGQNVTLSCEQNLNHDAMYWYRQDPGQGLRLIYYSQIVNDFQKGDIAEGYSVSREKKESFPLTVTSAQKNPTAFYLCASNQQGEAFFGQGTRLTVV.